The 17 T cell receptor beta chains reported below all come from one sample, sequenced in a study of CD8+ T cells in alopecia areata. Treatment indicated: oral pan-JAK inhibitor, 5-10 mg twice daily. TCR sequencing used cDNA made by reverse transcription of extracted RNA. Profiling relied on immunoSEQ multiplex PCR, and the TCRdb table lists in-frame clones only, not all of them. The table includes about 140,000 clones, roughly four fifths detected once. The sequencing used CD8+ T cells sorted from blood, collected at week 4, from a patient treated with tofacitinib. The receptors originated from a human donor with alopecia areata.

This chain connects TRBV11-2 to TRBJ1-4; D might be TRBD1 (5 bases). V lost 1 base and J 8 bases, leaving 8 bases between the germline ends. This CDR3 is built from 13 residues. Germline lookup yields CDR1 SGHAT and CDR2 FQNNGV. The CDR3 here is CASSLVRGEKLFF. In DNA form, the CDR3 reads TGTGCCAGCAGCTTAGTTCGGGGGGAAAAACTGTTTTTT.

This clone was seen only once. This chain's CDR3 is CATSRDPRLETRFF. In nucleotides, the CDR3 is TGTGCCACCAGCAGAGATCCCCGACTAGAAACTAGGTTCTTC. The V call is TRBV15, the J call TRBJ2-1, with a possible D match to TRBD2 (6 bases). Germline lookup yields CDR1 LNHNV and CDR2 YYDKDF (reference sequence). The CDR3 sequence is 14 residues long. Trimming took 0 bases from V and 15 from J, leaving 18 bases between them.

This clone was picked up a small number of times. This rearrangement joins TRBV18 to TRBJ2-1, with D perhaps given as TRBD1 or TRBD2 (5 bases each). V lost 3 bases and J 5 bases, leaving 29 bases between the germline ends. Germline lookup yields CDR1 KGHSH and CDR2 LQKENI. The CDR3 runs 20 residues. CDR3 region: CASSPPPLSRPGPSHNEQFF. As DNA, the CDR3 is TGTGCCAGCTCACCCCCTCCCCTTAGTCGTCCGGGACCGTCACACAATGAGCAGTTCTTC. Based on the CDR3 plus reference TRBV18 and TRBJ2-1, the full variable domain is NAGVMQNPRHLVRRRGQEARLRCSPMKGHSHVYWYRQLPEEGLKFMVYLQKENIIDESGMPKERFSAEFPKEGPSILRIQQVVRGDSAAYFCASSPPPLSRPGPSHNEQFFGPGTRLTVL.

Here the CDR3 DNA reads TGTGCCAGCAGCCAATCCGGGACTAGCGGGGGCACAGATACGCAGTATTTT. This translates into CASSQSGTSGGTDTQYF. The chain uses TRBV4-2 and TRBJ2-3; 13 nucleotides match TRBD2. The CDR3 sequence is 17 residues long. Germline-derived CDR1 and CDR2 are LGHNA and YNFKEQ. Trimming at V came to 2 bases and at J to 1 base, leaving 3 bases not matched to a gene.

The chain is built from TRBV30 and TRBJ2-1, with 7 bases lining up with TRBD1. V lost 6 bases, J lost 4 bases, and 9 bases stayed unmatched. The CDR3 totals 14 residues. Germline V gene lookup returns CDR1 GTSNPN and CDR2 SVGIG (reference sequence). CDR3: CACYPGQIYNEQFF. CDR3 nucleotides: TGTGCCTGTTATCCGGGACAGATTTACAATGAGCAGTTCTTC.

The rearrangement uses TRBV7-8 and TRBJ2-3, with 9 bases matching TRBD2. CDR1 is SGHVS, CDR2 FQNEAQ, per germline. With V trimmed by 1 base and J by 2 bases, 1 base remained unmatched. The CDR3 is 15 amino acids. The CDR3 loop is CASSLGTSDTDTQYF. The CDR3 DNA reads TGTGCCAGCAGCTTAGGGACTAGCGACACAGATACGCAGTATTTT.

This chain connects TRBV5-6 to TRBJ2-7; 7 bases are shared with TRBD1. The junction had 12 bases not matched to a gene; V was cut back by 4 bases and J by 5 bases. In germline, CDR1 is SGHDT, CDR2 YYEEEE. CDR3 length: 15 residues. The CDR3 sequence: CASSLFGQVVDEQYF. Written as DNA, the CDR3 is TGTGCCAGCAGCCTGTTCGGACAGGTGGTCGACGAGCAGTACTTC. The full variable domain, with the rest looked up from reference TRBV5-6 and TRBJ2-7, is DAGVTQSPTHLIKTRGQQVTLRCSPKSGHDTVSWYQQALGQGPQFIFQYYEEEERQRGNFPDRFSGHQFPNYSSELNVNALLLGDSALYLCASSLFGQVVDEQYFGPGTRLTVT.

V gene TRBV28 combines with J gene TRBJ1-2; 7 bases are a match to TRBD1. The germline V gene encodes CDR1 MDHEN and CDR2 SYDVKM. Trimming took 6 bases from V and 5 from J; bases not matched to a gene: 9. The CDR3 length is 14 residues. The CDR3 coding sequence is TGTGCCAGCAGAATAACCGGGACAGCTTATGGCTACACCTTC. Residues: CASRITGTAYGYTF.

The rearrangement uses TRBV5-6 and TRBJ1-5, with D possibly TRBD1 on 5 matching bases. Germline V CDR1 and CDR2: SGHDT, YYEEEE. V dropped 1 base and J dropped 5 bases, with 13 bases sitting between them. The CDR3 is 15 amino acids. The CDR3 is CASSLSLSGHQPQHF. The CDR3 DNA reads TGTGCCAGCAGCTTGAGTTTGTCAGGGCATCAGCCCCAGCATTTT.

V gene TRBV7-9 combines with J gene TRBJ2-5; TRBD2 aligns across 9 bases. CDR3 size: 18 residues. CDR1 SEHNR and CDR2 FQNEAQ come from the germline V gene (reference sequence). With V trimmed by 7 bases and J by 4 bases, 19 bases remained unmatched. Written as DNA, the CDR3 is TGTGCCAGCACCCCCCCGGTGATAGCGGGGGCCCTGGGAGAGACCCAGTACTTC. As protein: CASTPPVIAGALGETQYF.

The genes are TRBV14 and TRBJ2-4; TRBD2 aligns across 11 bases. The CDR3 runs 13 residues. Germline trimming cut 5 bases from V and 6 bases from J; bases unmatched to any gene: 0. Germline CDR1 is SGHDN and CDR2 is FVKESK. The DNA for the CDR3 is TGTGCCAGCAGCGGGACTAGCGGAAACATTCAGTACTTC. This gives the protein CASSGTSGNIQYF.

V is TRBV6-5 and J is TRBJ2-7; 10 nucleotides align to TRBD1. V lost 4 bases and J lost 3; bases outside the gene matches: 3. The germline CDR1 and CDR2 sequences are MNHEY and SVGAGI. The CDR3 covers 14 residues. CDR3 nucleotide sequence: TGTGCCAGCAGTTCGCGGGACAGGGGCTACGAGCAGTACTTC. As protein: CASSSRDRGYEQYF.

This clone came up once. This chain uses TRBV9 with TRBJ1-2, with a weak D call TRBD1 (5 bases). The CDR3 is 14 amino acids. V gave up 3 bases and J gave up 4 bases, with 13 bases separating them. CDR1 SGDLS and CDR2 YYNGEE come from the germline V gene. The CDR3 DNA sequence: TGTGCCAGCAGCGGGCGGGACGGCCCCTATGGCTACACCTTC. It is translated as CASSGRDGPYGYTF.

The chain uses TRBV7-2 and TRBJ2-3; D not certain. Germline lookup yields CDR1 SGHTA and CDR2 FQGNSA. The CDR3 covers 16 residues. The ends were cut back, 1 base at V and 2 bases at J, with 13 bases in the middle. CDR3 amino acids: CASSLVFGSPTDTQYF. The CDR3 coding sequence is TGTGCCAGCAGCTTAGTTTTCGGATCGCCCACAGATACGCAGTATTTT.

The J gene is TRBJ1-1, the V gene TRBV5-1; D not resolved. In germline, CDR1 is SGHRS, CDR2 YFSETQ. Trimming left V 0 bases short and J 6 bases short, with 9 bases between. The CDR3 spans 13 residues. The DNA of the CDR3 is TGCGCCAGCAGCTTGGACAGTTTCCCTGAAGCTTTCTTT. Translated: CASSLDSFPEAFF.

This chain joins TRBV27 and TRBJ2-5, with TRBD2 matching over 7 bases. Germline values: CDR1 MNHEY, CDR2 SMNVEV (reference sequence). This CDR3 is 16 amino acids long. V dropped 0 bases and J dropped 9; count of bases not matched to a gene: 13. The CDR3 loop reads CASSLSEAGTGSAQYF. CDR3 nucleotides: TGTGCCAGCAGTTTATCGGAAGCGGGAACCGGTTCGGCCCAGTACTTC.

The V gene is TRBV5-1, the J gene TRBJ2-7, with D perhaps matching TRBD2 (5 bases). The CDR3 extends over 13 amino acids. V lost 4 bases, J lost 3 bases, and 11 bases lay in between. CDR1 and CDR2 from the germline V gene are SGHRS and YFSETQ. The DNA for the CDR3 is TGCGCCAGCAGCCCGACGGGGTACTACGAGCAGTACTTC. This encodes CASSPTGYYEQYF.